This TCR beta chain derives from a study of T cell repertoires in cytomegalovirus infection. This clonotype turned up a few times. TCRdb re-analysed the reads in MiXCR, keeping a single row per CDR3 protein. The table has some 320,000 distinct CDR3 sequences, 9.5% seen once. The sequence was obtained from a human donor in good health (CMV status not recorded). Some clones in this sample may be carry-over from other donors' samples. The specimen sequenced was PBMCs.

The CDR3 loop is CASSPLQGSGTQYF. CDR3 in DNA: TGTGCCAGCAGTCCCCTACAGGGATCGGGGACCCAGTACTTC. The rearrangement uses TRBV12-3 or TRBV12-4 and TRBJ2-5, with D perhaps TRBD1 (6 bases). The CDR3 totals 14 residues. V shed 5 bases and J shed 7 bases, with 17 bases lying between them.